The TCR beta chain described here comes from a study of graft-versus-host responses after intestinal transplantation. Study as a whole: Transplant recipients had multivisceral, liver-intestinal, or isolated intestinal grafts. Anti-thymocyte globulin induction was given to all recipients, followed by tacrolimus and steroids for 3 to 4 years.

Repertoires were generated with immunoSEQ multiplex PCR, while TCRdb's copy carries only in-frame clones and drops some. The sample carries over 100,000 clones, approximately 92% recorded once. Study observations and caveats: With peak circulating GvH clone levels came an association with early post-transplant HvG declines. GvH clonotypes were identified within recipient marrow, with a subset emerging first in ileum or blood.

To note about this clone: No antigen is known for it.

The germline CDR1 and CDR2 sequences are LNHDA and SQIVND (reference sequence). The V end was cut by 3 bases, the J end by 8 bases, with 19 bases between. CDR3 length: 16 residues. The sequences come from unstimulated CD4+ T cells sorted from spleen or lymph node cells, collected before transplant. This clonotype originated in a human donor who was the organ donor for an intestinal transplant. V gene TRBV19 combines with J gene TRBJ2-2; D is undetermined. CDR3 coding DNA: TGTGCCAGTAGTATTACACATCAGGCCCCCGTTGGGGAGCTGTTTTTT. Translation: CASSITHQAPVGELFF.